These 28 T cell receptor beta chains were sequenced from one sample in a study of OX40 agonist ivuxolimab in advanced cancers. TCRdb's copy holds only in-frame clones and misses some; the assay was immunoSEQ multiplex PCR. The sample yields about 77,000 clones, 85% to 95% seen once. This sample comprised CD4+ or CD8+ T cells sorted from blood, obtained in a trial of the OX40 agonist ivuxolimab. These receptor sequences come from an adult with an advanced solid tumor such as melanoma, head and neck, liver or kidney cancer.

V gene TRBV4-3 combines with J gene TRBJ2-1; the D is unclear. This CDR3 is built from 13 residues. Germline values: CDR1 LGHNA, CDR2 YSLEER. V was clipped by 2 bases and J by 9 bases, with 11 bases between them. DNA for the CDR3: TGCGCCAGCAGCCAACGGCGCCTCGGTGAGCAGTTCTTC. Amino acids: CASSQRRLGEQFF.

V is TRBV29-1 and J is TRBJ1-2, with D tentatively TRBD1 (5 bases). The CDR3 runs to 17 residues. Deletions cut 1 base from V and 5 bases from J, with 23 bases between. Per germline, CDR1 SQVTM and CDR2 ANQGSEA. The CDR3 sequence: CSVEGSLFGTGFYGYTF. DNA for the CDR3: TGCAGCGTTGAAGGTTCACTGTTTGGGACGGGCTTTTATGGCTACACCTTC.

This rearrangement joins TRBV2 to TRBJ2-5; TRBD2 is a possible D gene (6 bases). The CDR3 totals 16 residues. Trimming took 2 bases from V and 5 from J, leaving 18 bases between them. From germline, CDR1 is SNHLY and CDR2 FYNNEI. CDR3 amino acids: CASSEFSAPGRETQYF. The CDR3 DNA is TGTGCCAGCAGTGAATTCTCAGCGCCAGGGAGGGAGACCCAGTACTTC.

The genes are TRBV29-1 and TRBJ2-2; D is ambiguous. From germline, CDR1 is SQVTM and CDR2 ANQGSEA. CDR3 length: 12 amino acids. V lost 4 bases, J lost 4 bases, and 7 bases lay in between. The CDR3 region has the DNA TGCAGCGTTGTCTTGGGCACCGGGGAGCTGTTTTTT. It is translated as CSVVLGTGELFF.

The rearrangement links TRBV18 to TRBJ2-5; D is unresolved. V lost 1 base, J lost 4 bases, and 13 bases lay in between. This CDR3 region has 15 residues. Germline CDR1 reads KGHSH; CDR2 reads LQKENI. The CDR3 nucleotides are TGTGCCAGCTCACCACAGGCAGTTTCTCTAGAGACCCAGTACTTC. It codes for CASSPQAVSLETQYF.

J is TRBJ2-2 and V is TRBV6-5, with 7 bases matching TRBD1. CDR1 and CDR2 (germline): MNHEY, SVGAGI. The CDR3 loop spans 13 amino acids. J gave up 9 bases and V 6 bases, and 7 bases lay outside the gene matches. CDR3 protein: CASRNDRERELFF. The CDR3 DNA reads TGTGCCAGCAGGAATGACAGGGAGCGGGAGCTGTTTTTT.

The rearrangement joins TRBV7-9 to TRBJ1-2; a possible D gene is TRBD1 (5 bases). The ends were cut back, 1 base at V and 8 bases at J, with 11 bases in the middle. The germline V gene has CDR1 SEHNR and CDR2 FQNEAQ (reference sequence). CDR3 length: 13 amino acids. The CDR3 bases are TGTGCCAGCAGCTTAGGGGGGGTGGACGGCTACACCTTC. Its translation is CASSLGGVDGYTF.

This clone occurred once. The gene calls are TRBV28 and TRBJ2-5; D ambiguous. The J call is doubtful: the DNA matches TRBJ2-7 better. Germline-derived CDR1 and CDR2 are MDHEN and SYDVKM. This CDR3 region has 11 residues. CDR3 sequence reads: CASSFTYEQYF. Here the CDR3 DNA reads TGTGCCAGCAGTTTCACCTACGAGCAGTACTTC.

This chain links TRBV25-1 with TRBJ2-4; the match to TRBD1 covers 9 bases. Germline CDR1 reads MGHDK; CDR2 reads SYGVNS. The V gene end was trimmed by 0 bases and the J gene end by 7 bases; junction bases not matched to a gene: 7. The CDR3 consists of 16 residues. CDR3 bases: TGTGCCAGCAGTGAATATCCCCTAGACAGGGGGAACATTCAGTACTTC. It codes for CASSEYPLDRGNIQYF.

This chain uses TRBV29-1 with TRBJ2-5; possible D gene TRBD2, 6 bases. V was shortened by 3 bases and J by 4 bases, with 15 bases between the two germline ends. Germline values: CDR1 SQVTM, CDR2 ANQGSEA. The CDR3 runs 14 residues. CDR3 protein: CSVDPQGGGETQYF. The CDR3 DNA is TGCAGCGTTGATCCGCAGGGAGGTGGAGAGACCCAGTACTTC.

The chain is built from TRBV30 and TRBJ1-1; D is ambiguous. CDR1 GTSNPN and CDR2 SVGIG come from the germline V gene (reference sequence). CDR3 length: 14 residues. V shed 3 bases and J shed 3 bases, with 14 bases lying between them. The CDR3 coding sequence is TGTGCCTGGAGCGCCATCATCGGGGACACTGAAGCTTTCTTT. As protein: CAWSAIIGDTEAFF.

The CDR3 DNA follows: TGTGCCAGCAGCTTGACGCGGGGGCGCGCAGATACGCAGTATTTT. Its protein product is CASSLTRGRADTQYF. The rearrangement uses TRBV5-5 and TRBJ2-3, with D possibly TRBD2 on 7 matching bases. CDR3 length equals 15 residues. Trimming left V 1 base short and J 4 bases short, with 13 bases between. Germline V gives CDR1 SGHKS, CDR2 YYEKEE (reference sequence).

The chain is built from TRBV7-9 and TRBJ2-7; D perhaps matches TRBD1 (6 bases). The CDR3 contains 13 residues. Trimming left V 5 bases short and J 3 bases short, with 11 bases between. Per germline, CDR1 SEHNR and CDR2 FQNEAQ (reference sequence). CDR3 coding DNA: TGTGCCAGCAGCCCACAGGGAGACTACGAGCAGTACTTC. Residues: CASSPQGDYEQYF.

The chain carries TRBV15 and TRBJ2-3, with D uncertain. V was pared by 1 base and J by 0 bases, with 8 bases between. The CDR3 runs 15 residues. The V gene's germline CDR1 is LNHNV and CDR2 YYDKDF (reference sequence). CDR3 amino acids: CATSRVGRSTDTQYF. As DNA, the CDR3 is TGTGCCACCAGCAGAGTAGGGCGAAGCACAGATACGCAGTATTTT. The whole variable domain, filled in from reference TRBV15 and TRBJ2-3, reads DAMVIQNPRYQVTQFGKPVTLSCSQTLNHNVMYWYQQKSSQAPKLLFHYYDKDFNNEADTPDNFQSRRPNTSFCFLDIRSPGLGDTAMYLCATSRVGRSTDTQYFGPGTRLTVL.

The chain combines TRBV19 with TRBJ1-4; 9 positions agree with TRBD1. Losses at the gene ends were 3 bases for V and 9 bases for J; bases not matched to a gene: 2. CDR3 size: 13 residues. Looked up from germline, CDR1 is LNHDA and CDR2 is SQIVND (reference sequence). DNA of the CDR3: TGTGCCAGTAGTATTGGGACAGGGCAAAAACTGTTTTTT. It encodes CASSIGTGQKLFF.

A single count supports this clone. For the CDR3, the DNA is TGTGCCAGCAGCTTAGGTAGGGAACCTAGCACAGATACGCAGTATTTT. Residues: CASSLGREPSTDTQYF. This chain connects TRBV7-2 to TRBJ2-3; D is ambiguous. V was clipped by 1 base and J by 0 bases, with 11 bases between them. Germline CDR1 reads SGHTA; CDR2 reads FQGNSA. This CDR3 has 16 residues. Drawing the rest from reference TRBV7-2 and TRBJ2-3, the complete variable domain is GAGVSQSPSNKVTEKGKDVELRCDPISGHTALYWYRQSLGQGLEFLIYFQGNSAPDKSGLPSDRFSAERTGGSVSTLTIQRTQQEDSAVYLCASSLGREPSTDTQYFGPGTRLTVL.

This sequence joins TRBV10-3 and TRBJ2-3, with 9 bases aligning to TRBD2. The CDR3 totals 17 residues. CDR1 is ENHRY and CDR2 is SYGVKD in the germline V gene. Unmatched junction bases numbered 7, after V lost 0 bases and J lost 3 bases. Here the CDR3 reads CAISESEASGETDTQYF. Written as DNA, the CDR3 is TGTGCCATCAGTGAGTCGGAAGCTAGCGGGGAAACAGATACGCAGTATTTT.

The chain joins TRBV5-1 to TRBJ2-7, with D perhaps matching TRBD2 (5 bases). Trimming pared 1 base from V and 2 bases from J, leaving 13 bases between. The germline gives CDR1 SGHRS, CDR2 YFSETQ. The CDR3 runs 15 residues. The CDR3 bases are TGCGCCAGCAGCTTGTCCCTCGGGGTGGCCTACGAGCAGTACTTC. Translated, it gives CASSLSLGVAYEQYF.

The CDR3 is CAISDGTSEAGELFF. The CDR3 DNA follows: TGTGCCATCAGTGACGGGACTAGCGAAGCCGGGGAGCTGTTTTTT. This rearrangement joins TRBV10-3 to TRBJ2-2, with 10 positions matching TRBD2. The CDR3 totals 15 residues. CDR1 and CDR2 (germline): ENHRY, SYGVKD. J was trimmed by 6 bases and V by 3 bases; bases with no gene match: 4.

CDR3 protein: CATSRTGGSYEQYF. The DNA of the CDR3 is TGTGCCACCAGCAGAACGGGAGGCTCCTACGAGCAGTACTTC. The J gene is TRBJ2-7, the V gene TRBV15; 7 positions match TRBD2. Germline loops: CDR1 LNHNV, CDR2 YYDKDF (reference sequence). V was pared by 2 bases and J by 0 bases, with 1 base of the junction left unmatched. The CDR3 consists of 14 residues. Variable domain in full (rest from reference TRBV15 and TRBJ2-7): DAMVIQNPRYQVTQFGKPVTLSCSQTLNHNVMYWYQQKSSQAPKLLFHYYDKDFNNEADTPDNFQSRRPNTSFCFLDIRSPGLGDTAMYLCATSRTGGSYEQYFGPGTRLTVT.

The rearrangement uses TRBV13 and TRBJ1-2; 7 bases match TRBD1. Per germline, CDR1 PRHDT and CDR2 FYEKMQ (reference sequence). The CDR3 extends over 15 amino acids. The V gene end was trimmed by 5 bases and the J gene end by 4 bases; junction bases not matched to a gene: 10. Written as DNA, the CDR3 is TGTGCCAGCAGCGTATACGTAGGGGGCGCCTATGGCTACACCTTC. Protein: CASSVYVGGAYGYTF.

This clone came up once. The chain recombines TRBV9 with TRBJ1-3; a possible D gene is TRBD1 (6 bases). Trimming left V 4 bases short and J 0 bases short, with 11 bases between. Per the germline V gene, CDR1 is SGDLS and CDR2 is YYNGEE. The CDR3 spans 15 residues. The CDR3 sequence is CASSPGTSSGNTIYF. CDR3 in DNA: TGTGCCAGCAGCCCGGGGACATCCTCTGGAAACACCATATATTTT.

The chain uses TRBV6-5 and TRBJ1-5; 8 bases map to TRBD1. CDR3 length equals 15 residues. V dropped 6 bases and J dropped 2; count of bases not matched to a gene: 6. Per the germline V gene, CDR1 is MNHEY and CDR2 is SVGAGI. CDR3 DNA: TGTGCCAGCAGCCTCACAGGGGGAGGCAATCAGCCCCAGCATTTT. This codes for CASSLTGGGNQPQHF.

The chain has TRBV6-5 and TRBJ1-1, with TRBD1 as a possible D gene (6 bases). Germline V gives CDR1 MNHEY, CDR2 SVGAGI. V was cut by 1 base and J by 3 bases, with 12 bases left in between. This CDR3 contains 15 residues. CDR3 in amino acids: CASSYFGGPDTEAFF. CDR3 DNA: TGTGCCAGCAGTTACTTCGGGGGGCCGGACACTGAAGCTTTCTTT.

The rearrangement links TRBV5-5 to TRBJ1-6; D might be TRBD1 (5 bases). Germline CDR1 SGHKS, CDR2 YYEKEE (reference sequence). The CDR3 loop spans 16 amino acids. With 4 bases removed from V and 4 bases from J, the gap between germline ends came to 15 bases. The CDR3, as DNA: TGTGCCAGCAGCCAAGGGGCCGGGCTTTATAATTCACCCCTCCACTTT. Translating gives CASSQGAGLYNSPLHF.

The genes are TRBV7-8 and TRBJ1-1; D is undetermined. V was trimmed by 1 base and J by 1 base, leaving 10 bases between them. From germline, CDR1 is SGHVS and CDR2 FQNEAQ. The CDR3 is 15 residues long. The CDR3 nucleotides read TGTGCCAGCAGCTTAGGTTTCAAGTCGAACACTGAAGCTTTCTTT. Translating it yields CASSLGFKSNTEAFF.

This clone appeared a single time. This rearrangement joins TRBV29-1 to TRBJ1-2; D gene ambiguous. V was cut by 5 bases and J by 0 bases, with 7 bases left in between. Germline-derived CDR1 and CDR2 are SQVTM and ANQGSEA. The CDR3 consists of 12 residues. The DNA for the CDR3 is TGCAGCGTTCGGGAGTCTAACTATGGCTACACCTTC. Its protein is CSVRESNYGYTF. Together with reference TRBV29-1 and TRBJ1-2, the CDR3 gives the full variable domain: SAVISQKPSRDICQRGTSLTIQCQVDSQVTMMFWYRQQPGQSLTLIATANQGSEATYESGFVIDKFPISRPNLTFSTLTVSNMSPEDSSIYLCSVRESNYGYTFGSGTRLTVV.

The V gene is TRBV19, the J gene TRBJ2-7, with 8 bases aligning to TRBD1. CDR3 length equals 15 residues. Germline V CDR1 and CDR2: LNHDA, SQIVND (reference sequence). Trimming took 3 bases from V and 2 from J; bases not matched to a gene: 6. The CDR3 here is CASSIGQGGAYEQYF. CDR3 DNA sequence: TGTGCCAGTAGTATTGGACAGGGAGGCGCCTACGAGCAGTACTTC.